Below, 2 T cell receptor beta chains from the same sample are listed, as sequenced in a study of post-analysis software for immune sequencing data. For these TCRs, the target antigens are not known. Study-wide results and limits: Roughly 5 TRBV segments, TRBV5-6, TRBV5-1 and TRBV20-1 among them, were found more frequent in patients than controls.

Prepared libraries of TCR beta cDNA carried unique molecular identifiers. Each CDR3 protein gets one entry after TCRdb re-called the PCR reads with MiXCR. The table lists 750,000 to 950,000 distinct CDR3 sequences, about 45% of them singletons, with roughly 5.2% in the top ten. The sequencing input was blood. The source of these receptors is a girl between 5 and 17 years old with multiple sclerosis.

The chain uses TRBV7-3 and TRBJ1-1; D may be TRBD1 (6 bases). Trimming removed 1 base from V and 1 base from J, with 10 bases in between. The CDR3 has 15 amino acids. Germline-derived CDR1 and CDR2 are SGHTA and FQGTGA. The DNA of the CDR3 is TGTGCCAGCAGCTTAAGTGAGGGGGGGAACACTGAAGCTTTCTTT. Its protein is CASSLSEGGNTEAFF. Variable domain in full (rest from reference TRBV7-3 and TRBJ1-1): GAGVSQTPSNKVTEKGKYVELRCDPISGHTALYWYRQSLGQGPEFLIYFQGTGAADDSGLPNDRFFAVRPEGSVSTLKIQRTERGDSAVYLCASSLSEGGNTEAFFGQGTRLTVV.

V usage is TRBV7-2 and J usage is TRBJ1-2; 7 bases map to TRBD1. J gave up 3 bases and V 6 bases, and 10 bases lay outside the gene matches. CDR1 and CDR2 from the germline V gene are SGHTA and FQGNSA. The CDR3 runs to 15 residues. In nucleotides, the CDR3 is TGTGCCAGCAGTTCAGCAGGGGGGGGAGACTATGGCTACACCTTC. It specifies CASSSAGGGDYGYTF.